The 8 T cell receptor beta chains given below trace back to one sample, sequenced in a study of blood T cell repertoires in COVID-19. Libraries were prepared by immunoSEQ multiplex PCR; TCRdb keeps only in-frame clonotypes and omits some of them. The table includes 320,000 or so clones, roughly nine tenths detected once. The specimen sequenced was PBMCs or T cells enriched from blood (not recorded which). These receptors all come from a man in his sixties who had recovered from COVID-19.

CDR3 region: CASRQGAGQPQHF. Here the CDR3 DNA reads TGTGCCAGCAGGCAGGGGGCAGGTCAGCCCCAGCATTTT. The chain has TRBV6-5 and TRBJ1-5; 8 nucleotides agree with TRBD1. The J segment lost 6 bases and the V segment lost 6 bases, leaving 4 bases of the junction unmatched. CDR1 is MNHEY and CDR2 is SVGAGI in the germline V gene. The CDR3 runs 13 residues.

The rearrangement joins TRBV7-2 to TRBJ1-4; unclear D gene. This CDR3 comprises 13 residues. Between the trimmed V and J ends, which lost 6 bases and 6 bases, there was a span of 11 bases. Germline CDR1 is SGHTA and CDR2 is FQGNSA. CDR3 region: CASSTALDEKLFF. The CDR3 nucleotides are TGTGCCAGCAGTACTGCCTTGGATGAAAAACTGTTTTTT.

This chain joins TRBV6-6 and TRBJ2-7, with a possible D match to TRBD2 (6 bases). The CDR3 runs 13 residues. V lost 7 bases to trimming and J lost 6 bases, with 16 bases between them. CDR1 MNHNY and CDR2 SVGAGI come from the germline V gene (reference sequence). DNA for the CDR3: TGTGCCAGCAACGCGGGACGGTGGAGCGAGCAGTACTTC. As protein: CASNAGRWSEQYF.

Only a few counts were recorded for this clone. The chain recombines TRBV24-1 with TRBJ2-2; TRBD1 is a possible D gene (5 bases). V was cut by 3 bases and J by 3 bases, with 10 bases left in between. This CDR3 region has 15 residues. In germline, CDR1 is KGHDR, CDR2 SFDVKD. The DNA of the CDR3 is TGTGCCACCAGTGATGGCGACAGACACACCGGGGAGCTGTTTTTT. Amino acids: CATSDGDRHTGELFF.

This chain uses TRBV28 with TRBJ2-4; D unresolved. CDR1 MDHEN and CDR2 SYDVKM come from the germline V gene. With 4 bases removed from V and 0 bases from J, the gap between germline ends came to 10 bases. CDR3 size: 15 residues. The CDR3: CASSSAELAKNIQYF. For the CDR3, the DNA is TGTGCCAGCAGTTCGGCGGAACTAGCCAAAAACATTCAGTACTTC.

The chain combines TRBV10-3 with TRBJ2-3, with 10 positions matching TRBD1. The germline V gene has CDR1 ENHRY and CDR2 SYGVKD. V shed 4 bases, J shed 3 bases, and the junction held 4 bases outside the gene matches. The CDR3 is 15 amino acids. The CDR3, as DNA: TGTGCCATCAGTGGATCGGACAGGGGGACAGATACGCAGTATTTT. Amino acids: CAISGSDRGTDTQYF.

The chain couples TRBV19 to TRBJ1-5, with 9 bases that match TRBD1. V was clipped by 6 bases and J by 3 bases; unmatched bases: 6. Germline loops: CDR1 LNHDA, CDR2 SQIVND (reference sequence). This CDR3 is 15 amino acids long. The CDR3 loop reads CASSGQGFNNQPQHF. The CDR3 DNA reads as TGTGCCAGTAGCGGACAGGGGTTCAACAATCAGCCCCAGCATTTT. The variable domain in full, with the rest retrieved from reference TRBV19 and TRBJ1-5, is DGGITQSPKYLFRKEGQNVTLSCEQNLNHDAMYWYRQDPGQGLRLIYYSQIVNDFQKGDIAEGYSVSREKKESFPLTVTSAQKNPTAFYLCASSGQGFNNQPQHFGDGTRLSIL.

V usage is TRBV9 and J usage is TRBJ2-2; the match to TRBD2 covers 9 bases. Germline V CDR1 and CDR2: SGDLS, YYNGEE. The CDR3 runs to 15 residues. V lost 0 bases to trimming and J lost 5 bases; unmatched junction nucleotides: 2. The chain's CDR3 is CASSVESGRTGELFF. The CDR3 nucleotides read TGTGCCAGCAGCGTAGAGAGCGGGAGGACCGGGGAGCTGTTTTTT.